This T cell receptor (beta chain) was sequenced in a study of blood T cell repertoires in COVID-19. Seattle-derived patients entered the study during active infection and were followed longitudinally. In germline, CDR1 is SQVTM, CDR2 ANQGSEA. V shed 5 bases and J shed 0 bases, with 13 bases lying between them. The CDR3 has 14 amino acids. TCRdb's table, derived via immunoSEQ multiplex PCR, lists solely in-frame clones and lacks some. This sample has approximately 170,000 clones; roughly nine tenths occur once, and the top ten carry 9.5% to 12%. The TCR was taken from an older woman with COVID-19, enrolled during active disease. The sample was peripheral blood. J is TRBJ1-1 and V is TRBV29-1; perhaps TRBD1 as D (6 bases). The CDR3: CSVKTGAMNTEAFF. The CDR3 DNA reads as TGCAGCGTTAAGACAGGCGCTATGAACACTGAAGCTTTCTTT.